Shown below are 29 T cell receptor beta chains from a single sample sequenced in a study of T-cell reconstitution after alpha-beta-depleted transplantation in children. Molecular barcoding with unique molecular identifiers was used for the TCRbeta library. TCRdb recomputed calls from the PCR reads with MiXCR, one row per CDR3 protein. The repertoire holds about a million distinct CDR3 sequences, with roughly 29% as singletons. Source: PBMCs, mostly from graft donor cells, taken 360 days after TCRalphabeta/CD19-depleted stem cell transplant. These TCRs come from a boy under three years old who had a stem cell transplant for SCID, so the T cells may come from the graft donor.

This clonotype was counted a few times. This chain uses TRBV29-1 with TRBJ2-5; D possibly corresponds to TRBD1 (5 bases). The germline gives CDR1 SQVTM, CDR2 ANQGSEA. V was cut by 7 bases and J by 3 bases, with 9 bases left in between. The CDR3 contains 11 residues. The CDR3 DNA reads as TGCAGCGCGACAGAGAAAGAGACCCAGTACTTC. This gives the protein CSATEKETQYF.

This clonotype has only one observation. The chain recombines TRBV24-1 with TRBJ2-3; TRBD1 aligns across 7 bases. CDR1 and CDR2 from the germline V gene are KGHDR and SFDVKD. This CDR3 has 17 residues. J lost 3 bases, V lost 0 bases, and 8 bases had no gene match. The CDR3 loop reads CATSDLKGTDKTDTQYF. The CDR3 DNA reads as TGTGCCACCAGTGATTTGAAGGGGACAGACAAGACAGATACGCAGTATTTT.

In this sample, this clonotype turned up a few times. The gene calls are TRBV9 and TRBJ2-5, with D unresolved. The V and J ends lost 0 bases and 7 bases respectively, with 19 bases between them. The germline V gene has CDR1 SGDLS and CDR2 YYNGEE. This CDR3 has 16 residues. The CDR3, as DNA: TGTGCCAGCAGCGTAGGGTGGGCCCCGGATCATGGGACCCAGTACTTC. Translating gives CASSVGWAPDHGTQYF. Using reference TRBV9 and TRBJ2-5 for the parts outside the CDR3, the full variable domain is DSGVTQTPKHLITATGQRVTLRCSPRSGDLSVYWYQQSLDQGLQFLIQYYNGEERAKGNILERFSAQQFPDLHSELNLSSLELGDSALYFCASSVGWAPDHGTQYFGPGTRLLVL.

The genes are TRBV7-2 and TRBJ2-7; no firm D call. CDR1 SGHTA and CDR2 FQGNSA come from the germline V gene. The CDR3 extends over 12 amino acids. Trimming removed 5 bases at V and 3 bases at J, with 8 bases between. The DNA for the CDR3 is TGTGCCAGCAGCCAGAATGACTACGAGCAGTACTTC. Translating it yields CASSQNDYEQYF.

V gene TRBV3-1 combines with J gene TRBJ2-2, with 10 positions matching TRBD2. CDR1 is LGHDT and CDR2 is YNNKEL in the germline V gene (reference sequence). The CDR3 has 19 residues. The V and J ends lost 0 bases and 2 bases, in that order; junction bases with no gene match: 9. The CDR3 DNA follows: TGTGCCAGCAGCCAAGATCCCCTAGCGGGGGTTCGTAACACCGGGGAGCTGTTTTTT. This codes for CASSQDPLAGVRNTGELFF.

This clonotype turned up a few times. The chain couples TRBV19 to TRBJ2-1, with 7 nucleotides matching TRBD2. The CDR3 sequence is 15 residues long. From germline, CDR1 is LNHDA and CDR2 SQIVND (reference sequence). After removal of 3 bases from V and 0 bases from J, the junction contained 2 bases not matched to a gene. The CDR3 DNA reads as TGTGCCAGTAGTATGGGAGGGACCTCCTACAATGAGCAGTTCTTC. It is translated as CASSMGGTSYNEQFF. The complete variable domain, with remaining parts taken from reference TRBV19 and TRBJ2-1, reads DGGITQSPKYLFRKEGQNVTLSCEQNLNHDAMYWYRQDPGQGLRLIYYSQIVNDFQKGDIAEGYSVSREKKESFPLTVTSAQKNPTAFYLCASSMGGTSYNEQFFGPGTRLTVL.

The genes are TRBV5-1 and TRBJ1-6; no reliable D call. Trimming left V 0 bases short and J 7 bases short, with 8 bases between. The CDR3 runs 14 residues. CDR1 SGHRS and CDR2 YFSETQ come from the germline V gene. CDR3 region: CASSLAGVNSPLHF. For the CDR3, the DNA is TGCGCCAGCAGCTTGGCTGGTGTGAATTCACCCCTCCACTTT.

The chain links TRBV7-2 to TRBJ2-1; D is possibly TRBD1 (5 bases). CDR3 length: 14 residues. V lost 4 bases and J 9 bases, leaving 16 bases between the germline ends. Germline lookup yields CDR1 SGHTA and CDR2 FQGNSA. The chain's CDR3 is CASSSITGFGEQFF. The CDR3 DNA is TGTGCCAGCAGCTCCATAACAGGTTTCGGTGAGCAGTTCTTC.

This clonotype was counted a few times. This chain joins TRBV5-1 and TRBJ1-1; no clear D. The germline gives CDR1 SGHRS, CDR2 YFSETQ. This CDR3 region has 16 residues. Deletions cut 0 bases from V and 11 bases from J, with 23 bases between. The chain's CDR3 is CASSLEGRTSVPIAFF. CDR3 bases: TGCGCCAGCAGCTTGGAAGGTAGGACCTCCGTCCCCATCGCTTTCTTT.

There are a few counts of this clonotype. The chain recombines TRBV12-3 or TRBV12-4 with TRBJ2-2; D possibly uses TRBD1 or TRBD2 (5 bases each). The ends were cut back, 4 bases at V and 4 bases at J, with 22 bases in the middle. The length of the CDR3 is 18 residues. The CDR3 sequence is CASSSPMGRVFVTGELFF. CDR3 nucleotide sequence: TGTGCCAGCAGTTCCCCCATGGGACGGGTGTTTGTCACCGGGGAGCTGTTTTTT.

The genes are TRBV12-3 or TRBV12-4 and TRBJ2-5; D ambiguous. The CDR3 has 15 residues. V was clipped by 1 base and J by 4 bases, with 13 bases between them. The CDR3 reads CASSLVRTPGETQYF. CDR3 coding DNA: TGTGCCAGCAGTTTAGTACGGACCCCGGGAGAGACCCAGTACTTC.

This chain joins TRBV11-2 and TRBJ1-1; weak D call: TRBD1 (6 bases). The CDR3 runs 19 residues. With 2 bases removed from V and 1 base from J, the gap between germline ends came to 23 bases. Germline-derived CDR1 and CDR2 are SGHAT and FQNNGV. The CDR3 sequence: CASSLRPRPGASSNTEAFF. The CDR3 DNA sequence: TGTGCCAGCAGCTTAAGGCCCCGCCCGGGGGCATCATCGAACACTGAAGCTTTCTTT.

The sample holds a few counts of this clonotype. The chain recombines TRBV15 with TRBJ1-1, with D uncertain. The germline V gene has CDR1 LNHNV and CDR2 YYDKDF (reference sequence). V dropped 0 bases and J dropped 1 base, with 6 bases sitting between them. This CDR3 is 14 amino acids long. CDR3 sequence (DNA): TGTGCCACCAGCAGAGATTTGGAGAACACTGAAGCTTTCTTT. It translates to CATSRDLENTEAFF.

The chain employs TRBV5-1 and TRBJ2-3, with 10 positions matching TRBD1. With 3 bases clipped from V and 5 bases from J, the junction kept 6 bases outside the gene matches. Per germline, CDR1 SGHRS and CDR2 YFSETQ. This CDR3 is 15 amino acids long. The CDR3 DNA follows: TGCGCCAGCAGCTCGACAGGGGGCGGGAGAGATACGCAGTATTTT. The encoded protein is CASSSTGGGRDTQYF.

This clonotype was picked up one time. J is TRBJ2-7 and V is TRBV12-5; a weak D match, TRBD1 (6 bases). The germline CDR1 and CDR2 sequences are LGHNT and FRNRAP. The CDR3 runs 14 residues. Trimming took 1 base from V and 1 from J, leaving 8 bases between them. CDR3 loop: CASGLGDRSYEQYF. The CDR3 region has the DNA TGTGCTAGTGGTTTGGGAGACAGGTCCTACGAGCAGTACTTC.

This chain joins TRBV12-2 and TRBJ2-3; no DNA check was done on the table's D call, TRBD1. TRBV12-2 is marked as a pseudogene. This CDR3 region has 15 residues. The CDR3 DNA follows: TGTGCAAGTCGCCTTGGTCGGGGGGCAACAGATACGCAGTATTTT. Amino acids: CASRLGRGATDTQYF.

This clonotype was seen only a few times. The rearrangement joins TRBV5-1 to TRBJ1-1; D gene uncertain. The CDR3 is 12 residues long. Trimming took 7 bases from V and 2 from J, leaving 9 bases between them. The germline CDR1 and CDR2 sequences are SGHRS and YFSETQ. The CDR3 loop reads CASAAGNTEAFF. The CDR3 DNA sequence: TGCGCCAGCGCGGCGGGTAACACTGAAGCTTTCTTT.

The gene calls are TRBV5-1 and TRBJ2-7; tentatively, D is TRBD1 or TRBD2 (5 bases each). This CDR3 is built from 14 residues. Germline CDR1 SGHRS, CDR2 YFSETQ. V lost 1 base and J 6 bases, leaving 14 bases between the germline ends. The CDR3 DNA reads as TGCGCCAGCAGCTTGTCCGGGACCCACTTCGAGCAGTACTTC. It specifies CASSLSGTHFEQYF.

This chain connects TRBV4-2 to TRBJ1-3; TRBD1 matches at 9 bases. With 4 bases clipped from V and 9 bases from J, the junction kept 4 bases outside the gene matches. The CDR3 sequence is 13 residues long. Germline values: CDR1 LGHNA, CDR2 YNFKEQ. CDR3 DNA sequence: TGTGCCAGCAGCCTCGGACAGGGGAGCACCATATATTTT. Protein: CASSLGQGSTIYF.

This clonotype occurred a few times. This chain joins TRBV5-1 and TRBJ2-7; 8 bases agree with TRBD1. Germline V gene data show CDR1 as SGHRS and CDR2 as YFSETQ. The CDR3 is 14 amino acids. The V segment lost 0 bases and the J segment 4 bases; nucleotides outside the gene matches: 3. CDR3 nucleotide sequence: TGCGCCAGCAGCTTGGATACAGGGGGGTACGAGCAGTACTTC. This sequence encodes CASSLDTGGYEQYF.

This clonotype was counted only a few times. This chain connects TRBV6-1 to TRBJ1-1; no firm D call. Germline values: CDR1 MNHNS, CDR2 SASEGT. The CDR3 totals 15 residues. V was cut by 2 bases and J by 1 base, with 11 bases left in between. The CDR3 loop is CASSEFGSQNTEAFF. CDR3 DNA sequence: TGTGCCAGCAGTGAATTTGGCAGCCAGAACACTGAAGCTTTCTTT.

The chain is built from TRBV5-1 and TRBJ1-1; D remains ambiguous. The germline CDR1 and CDR2 sequences are SGHRS and YFSETQ. The CDR3 spans 15 residues. V was cut by 4 bases and J by 4 bases, with 17 bases left in between. The CDR3 region is CASSLFPGKSTEAFF. CDR3 bases: TGCGCCAGCAGCCTTTTCCCCGGAAAGAGCACTGAAGCTTTCTTT.

V usage is TRBV27 and J usage is TRBJ2-4, with TRBD1 as a possible D gene (5 bases). The CDR3 is 13 residues long. Trimming took 2 bases from V and 9 from J, leaving 11 bases between them. The germline V gene has CDR1 MNHEY and CDR2 SMNVEV (reference sequence). CDR3 residues: CASSLRGIGIQYF. CDR3 coding DNA: TGTGCCAGCAGTTTAAGGGGTATCGGCATTCAGTACTTC.

The chain carries TRBV4-1 and TRBJ1-2, with 7 bases lining up with TRBD1. V lost 6 bases to trimming and J lost 4 bases; unmatched junction nucleotides: 11. The CDR3 extends over 15 amino acids. Germline assignment: CDR1 MGHRA and CDR2 YSYEKL. Here the CDR3 reads CASSPQGPGGYGYTF. The CDR3 coding sequence is TGCGCCAGCAGTCCACAGGGGCCGGGTGGCTATGGCTACACCTTC.

The chain is built from TRBV7-2 and TRBJ1-2, with 8 bases aligning to TRBD1. V shed 5 bases, J shed 7 bases, and the junction held 6 bases outside the gene matches. The CDR3 has 13 amino acids. Germline loops: CDR1 SGHTA, CDR2 FQGNSA. For the CDR3, the DNA is TGTGCCAGCAGCCCCACCCAGGGGGCTGGCTACACCTTC. It translates to CASSPTQGAGYTF.

The table lists this clonotype with a few counts. The J gene is TRBJ1-1, the V gene TRBV5-5; perhaps TRBD1 as D (5 bases). Trimming stripped 1 base from V and 4 bases from J, with 14 bases between. Germline CDR1 reads SGHKS; CDR2 reads YYEKEE (reference sequence). The CDR3 extends over 15 amino acids. CDR3 nucleotide sequence: TGTGCCAGCAGCTTGAAAACTCTGGGGGGCACTGAAGCTTTCTTT. It specifies CASSLKTLGGTEAFF.

V usage is TRBV5-1 and J usage is TRBJ1-1, with no clear D. Deletions cut 0 bases from V and 11 bases from J, with 8 bases between. The CDR3 is made up of 11 amino acids. CDR1 is SGHRS and CDR2 is YFSETQ in the germline V gene. This chain's CDR3 is CASSLGPNAFF. CDR3 nucleotide sequence: TGCGCCAGCAGCTTGGGACCTAATGCTTTCTTT. The whole variable domain, filled in from reference TRBV5-1 and TRBJ1-1, reads KAGVTQTPRYLIKTRGQQVTLSCSPISGHRSVSWYQQTPGQGLQFLFEYFSETQRNKGNFPGRFSGRQFSNSRSEMNVSTLELGDSALYLCASSLGPNAFFGQGTRLTVV.

The chain combines TRBV5-1 with TRBJ2-1; tentative D call: TRBD1 (6 bases). V was pared by 4 bases and J by 0 bases, with 14 bases between. This CDR3 contains 16 residues. Germline lookup yields CDR1 SGHRS and CDR2 YFSETQ. CDR3 residues: CASSRSTGLSYNEQFF. In nucleotides, the CDR3 is TGCGCCAGCAGCCGATCAACAGGGCTCTCCTACAATGAGCAGTTCTTC.

This clonotype was observed a handful of times. The chain joins TRBV10-1 to TRBJ2-3; TRBD1 is a possible D gene (6 bases). Germline lookup yields CDR1 WNHNN and CDR2 SYGVQD (reference sequence). Between the trimmed V and J ends, which lost 2 bases and 0 bases, there was a span of 12 bases. This CDR3 spans 16 amino acids. CDR3 sequence: CASSEHRAGSTDTQYF. In nucleotides, the CDR3 is TGCGCCAGCAGTGAGCACAGGGCAGGGAGCACAGATACGCAGTATTTT.